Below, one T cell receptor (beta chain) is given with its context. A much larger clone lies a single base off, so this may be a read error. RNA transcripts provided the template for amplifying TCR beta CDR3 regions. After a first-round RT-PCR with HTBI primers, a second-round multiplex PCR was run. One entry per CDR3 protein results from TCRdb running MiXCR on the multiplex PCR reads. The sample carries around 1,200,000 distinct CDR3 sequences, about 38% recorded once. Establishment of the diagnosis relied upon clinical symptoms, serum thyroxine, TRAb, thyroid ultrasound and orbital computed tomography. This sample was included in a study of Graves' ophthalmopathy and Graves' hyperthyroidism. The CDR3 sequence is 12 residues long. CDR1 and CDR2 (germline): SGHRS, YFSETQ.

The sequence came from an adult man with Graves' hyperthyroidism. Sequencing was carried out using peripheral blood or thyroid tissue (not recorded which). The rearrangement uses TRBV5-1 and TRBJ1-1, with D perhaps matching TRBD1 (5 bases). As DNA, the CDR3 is TGCGCCACCAGCTTGGCGGGCGGGGACCCAGTCTTT. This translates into CATSLAGGDPVF.